This T cell receptor (beta chain) came from a study of T cells in Graves' hyperthyroidism and ophthalmopathy. This clonotype was seen many times. This CDR3 is 13 amino acids long. Germline values: CDR1 MDHEN, CDR2 SYDVKM. The ends were cut back, 3 bases at V and 7 bases at J, with 10 bases in the middle. For Graves' hyperthyroidism to be stable, ophthalmopathy could not progress within 18 months. The diagnoses drew upon clinical symptoms, serum thyroxine and TRAb, thyroid ultrasound and orbital computed tomography. Fresh peripheral blood, roughly 10 ml of it, supplied the PBMCs. Amplification yielded TCR beta CDR3 regions, with RNA transcripts as the source. The HTBI primer set served for first-round RT-PCR of the TCR CDR3. TCRdb re-called the multiplex PCR reads with MiXCR, one entry per CDR3 protein. Of 380,000 or so distinct CDR3 sequences listed, about 14% were seen once; the top ten hold about 26%.

V usage is TRBV28 and J usage is TRBJ1-5; possible D gene TRBD1, 5 bases. The sample taken for sequencing was blood. The sequence was collected from a woman between 25 and 40 years old with Graves' hyperthyroidism. The DNA for the CDR3 is TGTGCCAGCAGTTTGGGGGACGAACAGCCCCAGCATTTT. Protein sequence: CASSLGDEQPQHF.